These T cell receptor beta chains were read from a single sample in a study of blood T cells in healthy people across ages. TCRdb reanalysed the 5' RACE reads using MiXCR and keeps one entry per CDR3 protein. The table includes approximately 2,000,000 distinct CDR3 sequences, roughly 43% detected once. Sequencing was done on a sample of blood. Receptor source: a human donor in good health. Each CDR3 is given with its conserved first and last residue. Each record gives: CDR3 DNA, CDR3 protein, J gene, CDR3 length, V gene, clone size, D gene. The D gene is left open where the match is weak. Only some rows state a clone size, as once, few, many or a class for expanded clones.

DNA: TGCAGTGCTCAGGTTGTCGCAGGGGGAAACGAGCAGTACTTC; CDR3: CSAQVVAGGNEQYF; J: TRBJ2-7; length: 14; V: TRBV20-1; size: .; D: TRBD1
DNA: TGCAGTGCTAGGGGACAGGGTGTGATCTACGAGCAGTACTTC; CDR3: CSARGQGVIYEQYF; J: TRBJ2-7; length: 14; V: TRBV20-1; size: few; D: TRBD1
DNA: TGTGCCAGCAGCTCTCCCAATGCAGTAGAGAGCAATCAGCCCCAGCATTTT; CDR3: CASSSPNAVESNQPQHF; J: TRBJ1-5; length: 17; V: TRBV7-9; size: few; D: .
DNA: TGTGCCAGCAGTTTATACCCCACCGGGACAGGGAACACTGAAGCTTTCTTT; CDR3: CASSLYPTGTGNTEAFF; J: TRBJ1-1; length: 17; V: TRBV28; size: .; D: TRBD1
DNA: TGTGCCAGCAGGGCTGGACAGGGGGTAGGAGGCTACACCTTC; CDR3: CASRAGQGVGGYTF; J: TRBJ1-2; length: 14; V: TRBV2; size: .; D: TRBD1
DNA: TGCGCCAGCAGCTTCGGCGGCCTTTCGAACACTGAAGCTTTCTTT; CDR3: CASSFGGLSNTEAFF; J: TRBJ1-1; length: 15; V: TRBV5-1; size: .; D: .
DNA: TGTGCCAGCACCCAGGGGACACCCGGGACAGATACGCAGTATTTT; CDR3: CASTQGTPGTDTQYF; J: TRBJ2-3; length: 15; V: TRBV28; size: .; D: .
DNA: TGTGCCAGCAGCGTAGATACGGGATCGAGAGATACGCAGTATTTT; CDR3: CASSVDTGSRDTQYF; J: TRBJ2-3; length: 15; V: TRBV9; size: few; D: .
DNA: TGTGCCAGCAGCAGGGGTGCGGGGACTGAAGCTTTCTTT; CDR3: CASSRGAGTEAFF; J: TRBJ1-1; length: 13; V: TRBV5-6; size: .; D: .
DNA: TGTGCCAGCAGCCAAGGCGTCTACAGCTCCTACAATGAGCAGTTCTTC; CDR3: CASSQGVYSSYNEQFF; J: TRBJ2-1; length: 16; V: TRBV4-2; size: .; D: .
DNA: TGTGCCAGCAGCTTAGTCGGCGGAACCTCGGTAGATACGCAGTATTTT; CDR3: CASSLVGGTSVDTQYF; J: TRBJ2-3; length: 16; V: TRBV7-2; size: .; D: .
DNA: TGTGCCAGCAGCTATCGACAGGGGAGAGATACGCTGTATTTT; CDR3: CASSYRQGRDTLYF; J: TRBJ2-3; length: 14; V: TRBV5-6; size: .; D: TRBD1
DNA: TGCGCCAGCAGCCGAGCAGAGGGGTATACTGAAGCTTTCTTT; CDR3: CASSRAEGYTEAFF; J: TRBJ1-1; length: 14; V: TRBV4-3; size: .; D: .
DNA: TGCGCCAGCAGCCCCTCCGACTTGTTCAGCTCCTACGAGCAGTACTTC; CDR3: CASSPSDLFSSYEQYF; J: TRBJ2-7; length: 16; V: TRBV4-1; size: few; D: .
DNA: TGTGCCAGATTACGAGCAACGTACTTC; CDR3: CARLRATYF; J: TRBJ2-7; length: 9; V: TRBV6-1; size: .; D: .
DNA: TGTGCCAGCAGCAAAGGGAACGGCCAGGCCAATCCACACAGCTCCTACGAGCAGTACTTC; CDR3: CASSKGNGQANPHSSYEQYF; J: TRBJ2-7; length: 20; V: TRBV21-1; size: .; D: .
DNA: TGTGCCAGCAGTTTATCGGGACGCGACACAGATACGCAGTATTTT; CDR3: CASSLSGRDTDTQYF; J: TRBJ2-3; length: 15; V: TRBV12-3/TRBV12-4; size: few; D: .
DNA: TGCGCCAGTAGACAGGAGAACACTGAAGCTTTCTTT; CDR3: CASRQENTEAFF; J: TRBJ1-1; length: 12; V: TRBV5-1; size: few; D: .